This T cell receptor beta chain emerged from a study of shared clonotypes between healthy human individuals. As for the study in general: Donor composition was a couple of women and three men, aged 18 to 49.

In the case of this clone: The target antigen is unknown.

Study results and caveats: Incomplete sequencing of sorted subsets was indicated by rarefaction despite large depth.

The CDR3 totals 16 residues. Trimming left V 2 bases short and J 3 bases short, with 17 bases between. Germline CDR1 is SGHDN and CDR2 is FVKESK. Sorted subsets were amplified in replicate PCRs using approximately 0.2 ug DNA, around 30,000 T cell genomes. Data came from immunoSEQ multiplex PCR; TCRdb stores just in-frame clones and leaves some out. The sample has roughly 2.5 million clones; 90% to 95% are singletons. This clonotype originated in a man between 18 and 29 years old in good health. Sequenced input: naive CD4+ T cells sorted from blood. Specified subset: CD45RA+ positively selected. The rearrangement uses TRBV14 and TRBJ2-7, with D maybe TRBD1 (6 bases). Written as DNA, the CDR3 is TGTGCCAGCAGCCAATTGGGGGCTAGGGCGTTCTACGAGCAGTACTTC. Translated, it gives CASSQLGARAFYEQYF.